Below are 9 T cell receptor beta chains sequenced from a single sample in a study of T cell responses to AZD1222 COVID-19 vaccine. TCRdb keeps only in-frame clones here, not all; method: immunoSEQ multiplex PCR. The data contain some 130,000 clones, around 90% of them singletons. The material sequenced was peripheral blood, taken on day 0 of AZD1222 vaccination. These receptors all come from an adult in good health.

This clone was seen a single time. The chain has TRBV7-2 and TRBJ1-6, with D hard to call. The CDR3 length is 14 residues. CDR1 and CDR2 from the germline V gene are SGHTA and FQGNSA. Trimming removed 1 base from V and 3 bases from J, with 4 bases in between. The CDR3 sequence: CASSLEGYNSPLHF. CDR3 coding DNA: TGTGCCAGCAGCTTAGAGGGCTATAATTCACCCCTCCACTTT.

Regarding this clone: The limits of the CDR3 on the DNA are not certain, so only TCRdb's listed CDR3 is given. The J gene is TRBJ1-3, the V gene TRBV5-1. Germline-derived CDR1 and CDR2 are SGHRS and YFSETQ. The CDR3 totals 16 residues, both ends included. The CDR3 region is CASSLVGPGSGNTIYF.

The chain employs TRBV7-8 and TRBJ1-2; TRBD1 aligns across 10 bases. The CDR3 length is 15 residues. CDR1 is SGHVS and CDR2 is FQNEAQ in the germline V gene. V was clipped by 5 bases and J by 2 bases; unmatched bases: 5. The CDR3 here is CASSVRDRGNYGYTF. Here the CDR3 DNA reads TGTGCCAGCAGCGTCCGGGACAGGGGAAACTATGGCTACACCTTC.

CDR3 nucleotides: TGTGCCATCAGGGGACAGGCATTGTTCAATGAGCAGTTCTTC. This translates into CAIRGQALFNEQFF. The rearrangement uses TRBV10-3 and TRBJ2-1, with TRBD1 identical over 8 bases. Germline V gene lookup returns CDR1 ENHRY and CDR2 SYGVKD. V was clipped by 6 bases and J by 6 bases; unmatched bases: 7. CDR3 length: 14 residues.

CDR3 in DNA: TGCAGCGTTGAAGTGGGACAGGGGAGGTTATTGGCTTTCTTT. It codes for CSVEVGQGRLLAFF. J is TRBJ1-1 and V is TRBV29-1; 10 bases are a match to TRBD1. The J segment lost 11 bases and the V segment lost 1 base, leaving 10 bases of the junction unmatched. CDR3 size: 14 residues. Germline CDR1 and CDR2: SQVTM and ANQGSEA.

The CDR3 region has the DNA TGCGCCAGCAGCGGGGCAGGCTCCTCTGGGGCCAACGTCCTGACTTTC. It translates to CASSGAGSSGANVLTF. V usage is TRBV5-1 and J usage is TRBJ2-6, with D perhaps matching TRBD1 (5 bases). V was trimmed by 4 bases and J by 0 bases, leaving 11 bases between them. CDR1 is SGHRS, CDR2 YFSETQ, per germline. This CDR3 is 16 amino acids long.

The chain employs TRBV7-2 and TRBJ2-1, with D possibly being TRBD1 (6 bases). Germline lookup yields CDR1 SGHTA and CDR2 FQGNSA. The CDR3 contains 16 residues. V was clipped by 5 bases and J by 0 bases, with 14 bases between them. CDR3 loop: CASSRQQGSSYNEQFF. DNA for the CDR3: TGTGCCAGCAGCCGCCAACAGGGTAGCTCCTACAATGAGCAGTTCTTC.

The chain employs TRBV6-2 or TRBV6-3 and TRBJ2-7; no definite D call. The germline V gene has CDR1 MNHEY and CDR2 SVGEGT. The CDR3 loop spans 11 amino acids. With 0 bases removed from V and 7 bases from J, the gap between germline ends came to 4 bases. This CDR3 is CASSYSREQYF. Here the CDR3 DNA reads TGTGCCAGCAGTTACTCGAGGGAGCAGTACTTC.

This chain uses TRBV28 with TRBJ1-1; D not certain. V lost 4 bases, J lost 11 bases, and 17 bases lay in between. The CDR3 runs 13 residues. Germline CDR1 reads MDHEN; CDR2 reads SYDVKM. In DNA, the CDR3 is TGTGCCAGCAGTTCTTACCGTACTGCTGGGGCTTTCTTT. This gives the protein CASSSYRTAGAFF.